This TCR beta chain comes out of a study of blood T cell repertoires in COVID-19. Across the study: The United States, Italy and Spain were the sources of the acute and convalescent COVID-19 samples. PBMCs, B-cell-depleted T cells, or T cells provided the cDNA or gDNA that made up the material.

Authors' data handling: The assay estimated nucleated cells by amplifying reference gene primers. Only in-frame clones appear in the TCRdb table, and some are missing; sequencing was by immunoSEQ multiplex PCR. D and trimming were read from the DNA, whereas the V and J calls and clone size are those reported in that table. The profile shows 140,000 to 150,000 clones, around 84% of them singletons. Trimming removed 0 bases at V and 0 bases at J, with 13 bases between. The CDR3 has 17 residues. Per germline, CDR1 LNHNV and CDR2 YYDKDF (reference sequence). This receptor was taken from a human donor in a cohort sampled during active COVID-19. The J gene is TRBJ2-3, the V gene TRBV15; no clear D. Sequencing used peripheral blood. The CDR3: CATSRDMRFSSTDTQYF. For the CDR3, the DNA is TGTGCCACCAGCAGAGATATGAGGTTTTCTAGCACAGATACGCAGTATTTT.